These 13 T cell receptor beta chains share one sample of origin, sequenced in a study of cytomegalovirus exposure and HLA in healthy donors. A multiplex PCR was run with 60 Vbeta primers and 13 Jbeta primers. Some clones are missing from TCRdb's copy, which holds only in-frame ones; the method was immunoSEQ multiplex PCR. This table has approximately 84,000 clones, roughly 72% appearing once. The specimen sequenced was PBMCs. These receptors originate from a man aged 35 to 55 in good health and CMV-seropositive.

This clone was observed a few times. This chain uses TRBV5-1 with TRBJ1-6; D is uncertain. V was pared by 1 base and J by 0 bases, with 5 bases between. This CDR3 has 15 amino acids. Germline V gene lookup returns CDR1 SGHRS and CDR2 YFSETQ. This CDR3 reads CASSLRGSYNSPLHF. CDR3 coding DNA: TGCGCCAGCAGCTTGAGAGGCTCCTATAATTCACCCCTCCACTTT.

This rearrangement joins TRBV28 to TRBJ2-7; 11 bases are a match to TRBD1. The CDR3 is made up of 13 amino acids. From germline, CDR1 is MDHEN and CDR2 SYDVKM. Trimming removed 6 bases from V and 6 bases from J; junction bases left unmatched: 4. The CDR3 coding sequence is TGTGCCAGCAGGCCGGGACAGGGGGGCGAGCAGTACTTC. It translates to CASRPGQGGEQYF.

This chain links TRBV25-1 with TRBJ2-5; TRBD1 matches 9 bases. V shed 6 bases, J shed 4 bases, and the junction held 9 bases outside the gene matches. CDR1 is MGHDK and CDR2 is SYGVNS in the germline V gene. CDR3 length: 15 residues. In nucleotides, the CDR3 is TGTGCCAGCAGACGTACAGGGGGCGAGGGAGAGACCCAGTACTTC. This gives the protein CASRRTGGEGETQYF.

This chain joins TRBV27 and TRBJ2-1, with TRBD2 matching over 8 bases. The CDR3 has 14 residues. The junction had 6 bases not matched to a gene; V was cut back by 4 bases and J by 7 bases. Germline V gives CDR1 MNHEY, CDR2 SMNVEV (reference sequence). Here the CDR3 reads CASSSGLAGNEQFF. The DNA of the CDR3 is TGTGCCAGCAGTTCCGGACTAGCAGGGAATGAGCAGTTCTTC.

The genes are TRBV27 and TRBJ2-2, with 12 nucleotides matching TRBD2. Looked up from germline, CDR1 is MNHEY and CDR2 is SMNVEV (reference sequence). The CDR3 sequence is 20 residues long. V was pared by 6 bases and J by 0 bases, with 14 bases of the junction left unmatched. The CDR3 reads CASSLRPPGLAGPNTGELFF. In nucleotides, the CDR3 is TGTGCCAGCAGCCTTCGGCCGCCGGGACTAGCGGGTCCGAACACCGGGGAGCTGTTTTTT.

The chain links TRBV27 to TRBJ2-2; D perhaps matches TRBD2 (6 bases). V was cut by 6 bases and J by 1 base, with 12 bases left in between. From germline, CDR1 is MNHEY and CDR2 SMNVEV (reference sequence). This CDR3 contains 15 residues. As DNA, the CDR3 is TGTGCCAGCAGCTCAGGACTAATGAACACCGGGGAGCTGTTTTTT. Amino acid sequence: CASSSGLMNTGELFF.

This chain connects TRBV4-3 to TRBJ2-1; D call uncertain. This CDR3 has 15 residues. CDR1 LGHNA and CDR2 YSLEER come from the germline V gene. Trimming shortened V by 1 base and J by 9 bases, and 16 bases separated the two germline ends. The CDR3 spells CASSQGRFDAVEQFF. CDR3 DNA: TGCGCCAGCAGCCAAGGGCGATTCGACGCGGTTGAGCAGTTCTTC.

The J gene is TRBJ1-6, the V gene TRBV7-2; D may be TRBD1 (6 bases). This CDR3 spans 14 amino acids. Germline V gene lookup returns CDR1 SGHTA and CDR2 FQGNSA. V gave up 5 bases and J gave up 7 bases, with 12 bases separating them. DNA for the CDR3: TGTGCCAGCAGCAAAGGACAGCAAAATTCACCCCTCCACTTT. It encodes CASSKGQQNSPLHF.

This clone has more than one count but fewer than ten. The chain links TRBV11-2 to TRBJ2-5; maybe TRBD1 (6 bases). CDR1 and CDR2 (germline): SGHAT, FQNNGV. The CDR3 loop spans 15 amino acids. V was shortened by 2 bases and J by 5 bases, with 15 bases between the two germline ends. CDR3 nucleotides: TGTGCCAGCAGCTTAAACCGGGCAGGGGCTGAGACCCAGTACTTC. Protein: CASSLNRAGAETQYF.

The rearrangement links TRBV19 to TRBJ1-5; TRBD1 matches 9 bases. Germline V gene sequence: CDR1 LNHDA, CDR2 SQIVND (reference sequence). CDR3 length equals 16 residues. V was clipped by 5 bases and J by 5 bases; unmatched bases: 10. Written as DNA, the CDR3 is TGTGCCAGTAGTCATACCAGGACAGGGGCATATCAGCCCCAGCATTTT. This codes for CASSHTRTGAYQPQHF. The full variable domain, in which reference TRBV19 and TRBJ1-5 provide the parts outside the CDR3, is DGGITQSPKYLFRKEGQNVTLSCEQNLNHDAMYWYRQDPGQGLRLIYYSQIVNDFQKGDIAEGYSVSREKKESFPLTVTSAQKNPTAFYLCASSHTRTGAYQPQHFGDGTRLSIL.

This chain's CDR3 is CASSPIETQYF. In nucleotides, the CDR3 is TGTGCCAGCTCCCCCATCGAGACCCAGTACTTC. This chain connects TRBV7-9 to TRBJ2-5; no reliable D call. The CDR3 is 11 residues long. Germline V gene lookup returns CDR1 SEHNR and CDR2 FQNEAQ (reference sequence). The germline V and J ends were trimmed by 8 bases and 5 bases, with 9 bases remaining between them. The variable domain in full, completed from reference TRBV7-9 and TRBJ2-5, reads DTGVSQNPRHKITKRGQNVTFRCDPISEHNRLYWYRQTLGQGPEFLTYFQNEAQLEKSRLLSDRFSAERPKGSFSTLEIQRTEQGDSAMYLCASSPIETQYFGPGTRLLVL.

The chain combines TRBV2 with TRBJ1-5; TRBD1 matches 12 bases. CDR1 is SNHLY and CDR2 is FYNNEI in the germline V gene. This CDR3 is built from 15 residues. Trimming removed 5 bases from V and 6 bases from J; junction bases left unmatched: 5. CDR3 residues: CASSRGTGGGQPQHF. The CDR3 DNA reads TGTGCCAGCAGTCGGGGGACAGGGGGCGGTCAGCCCCAGCATTTT.

This clone appeared a few times. V is TRBV6-1 and J is TRBJ1-1; D gene uncertain. V was pared by 7 bases and J by 1 base, with 7 bases between. This CDR3 spans 12 amino acids. CDR1 and CDR2 (germline): MNHNS, SASEGT. The CDR3 loop is CASIRENTEAFF. CDR3 sequence (DNA): TGTGCCAGCATCCGAGAGAACACTGAAGCTTTCTTT.